The 3 T cell receptor beta chains below all came from one sample that was sequenced in a study of T cell clones after liver transplantation. Only in-frame clones appear in the TCRdb table, and some are missing; sequencing was by immunoSEQ multiplex PCR. The data contain roughly 100,000 clones, 80% to 90% of them singletons. The source was CD4+ T cells from blood, collected around 44 months after liver transplant. The receptors stem from a human patient who received a liver transplant. Part of the T cell pool may stem from the graft donor.

There are a few counts of this clone. This rearrangement joins TRBV6-5 to TRBJ1-1, with D unresolved. Germline V gene lookup returns CDR1 MNHEY and CDR2 SVGAGI. V was shortened by 3 bases and J by 1 base, with 9 bases between the two germline ends. This CDR3 comprises 14 residues. CDR3: CASSYQVENTEAFF. The CDR3 DNA reads TGTGCCAGCAGTTATCAGGTGGAGAACACTGAAGCTTTCTTT.

The chain carries TRBV19 and TRBJ2-1; maybe TRBD2 (6 bases). The germline V gene has CDR1 LNHDA and CDR2 SQIVND (reference sequence). The length of the CDR3 is 14 residues. V lost 5 bases and J lost 6, with 14 bases in between. CDR3 nucleotide sequence: TGTGCCAGTAGTGTACGGGAGATCCTCAATGAGCAGTTCTTC. This codes for CASSVREILNEQFF.

Points on this clone: Possible read error: a much larger clone is one base away. Other DNA sequences in this specimen translate into the identical CDR3. V usage is TRBV7-6 and J usage is TRBJ1-5, with 7 bases fitting TRBD1. The CDR3 covers 13 residues. Germline loops: CDR1 SGHVS, CDR2 FNYEAQ. Trimming at V came to 5 bases and at J to 4 bases, leaving 2 bases not matched to a gene. The CDR3 nucleotides read TGTGCCAGCAGCATACAGGGGAATCAGCCCCAGCATTTT. It codes for CASSIQGNQPQHF. The whole variable domain, filled in from reference TRBV7-6 and TRBJ1-5, reads GAGVSQSPRYKVTKRGQDVALRCDPISGHVSLYWYRQALGQGPEFLTYFNYEAQQDKSGLPNDRFSAERPEGSISTLTIQRTEQRDSAMYRCASSIQGNQPQHFGDGTRLSIL.